This T cell receptor (beta chain) was recovered during a study of cytomegalovirus exposure and HLA in healthy donors. The primer mix had 60 Vbeta and 13 Jbeta primers. Study processing details: Later, an analysis found 75 million to 90 million unique TCR beta chains, and about 10 million of these were shared. Clones were read by immunoSEQ multiplex PCR, and TCRdb kept only the in-frame ones, dropping some. The V and J calls and clone size were taken over from that table, and D and trimming were inferred from the DNA. The repertoire has fewer than 100,000 clones, about three quarters of them found once; the top ten carry 15% to 20%. The CDR3 runs 16 residues. The V segment lost 1 base and the J segment 8 bases; nucleotides outside the gene matches: 11. CDR1 SGHTA and CDR2 FQGTGA come from the germline V gene. As for this clone: The antigen is not known.

Study conclusions and caveats: Later analysis revealed greater clonal expansion in HLA-associated TCR beta chains than in equally common others. CMV antigen specificity of three CMV-associated chains was confirmed in vitro. Solely CMV serostatus was available to characterize immune exposure.

The source material was PBMCs. The rearrangement links TRBV7-3 to TRBJ2-1, with 7 nucleotides matching TRBD2. This receptor was obtained from a man aged 55 to 69 in good health and CMV-seropositive. CDR3 sequence: CASSLSRLARGDEQFF. As DNA, the CDR3 is TGTGCCAGCAGCTTAAGTCGGCTCGCTCGGGGGGATGAGCAGTTCTTC. Based on the CDR3 plus reference TRBV7-3 and TRBJ2-1, the full variable domain is GAGVSQTPSNKVTEKGKYVELRCDPISGHTALYWYRQSLGQGPEFLIYFQGTGAADDSGLPNDRFFAVRPEGSVSTLKIQRTERGDSAVYLCASSLSRLARGDEQFFGPGTRLTVL.